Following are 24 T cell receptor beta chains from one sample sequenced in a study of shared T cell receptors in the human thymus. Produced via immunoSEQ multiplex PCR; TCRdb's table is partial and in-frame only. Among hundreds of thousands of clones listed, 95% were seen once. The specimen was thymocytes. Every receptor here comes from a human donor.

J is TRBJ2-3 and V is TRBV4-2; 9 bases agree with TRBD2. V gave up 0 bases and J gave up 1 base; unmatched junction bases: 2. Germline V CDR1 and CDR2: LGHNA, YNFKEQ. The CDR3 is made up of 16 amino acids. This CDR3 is CASSQDRLAGTDTQYF. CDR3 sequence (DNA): TGTGCCAGCAGCCAAGACAGACTAGCGGGCACAGATACGCAGTATTTT.

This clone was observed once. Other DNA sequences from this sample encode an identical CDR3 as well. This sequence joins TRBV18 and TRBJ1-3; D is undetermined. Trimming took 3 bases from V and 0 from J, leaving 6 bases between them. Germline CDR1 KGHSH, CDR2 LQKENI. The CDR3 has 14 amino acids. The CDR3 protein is CASSPGGSGNTIYF. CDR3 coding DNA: TGTGCCAGCTCACCGGGTGGCTCTGGAAACACCATATATTTT. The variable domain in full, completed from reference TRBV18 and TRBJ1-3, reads NAGVMQNPRHLVRRRGQEARLRCSPMKGHSHVYWYRQLPEEGLKFMVYLQKENIIDESGMPKERFSAEFPKEGPSILRIQQVVRGDSAAYFCASSPGGSGNTIYFGEGSWLTVV.

The CDR3 nucleotides are TGTGCCAGCAGCTTAGAGTCTAGCGGGGGCCAAAGCTCCTACAATGAGCAGTTCTTC. Translated: CASSLESSGGQSSYNEQFF. The chain joins TRBV11-2 to TRBJ2-1; TRBD2 agrees at 10 bases. The CDR3 loop spans 19 amino acids. The germline CDR1 and CDR2 sequences are SGHAT and FQNNGV. V lost 0 bases, J lost 0 bases, and 8 bases stayed unmatched.

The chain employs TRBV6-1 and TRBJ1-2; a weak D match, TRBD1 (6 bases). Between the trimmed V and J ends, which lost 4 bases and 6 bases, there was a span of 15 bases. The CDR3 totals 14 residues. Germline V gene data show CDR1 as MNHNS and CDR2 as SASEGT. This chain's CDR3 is CASSGYRVVDGYTF. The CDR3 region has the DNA TGTGCCAGCAGTGGCTACAGGGTGGTGGATGGCTACACCTTC.

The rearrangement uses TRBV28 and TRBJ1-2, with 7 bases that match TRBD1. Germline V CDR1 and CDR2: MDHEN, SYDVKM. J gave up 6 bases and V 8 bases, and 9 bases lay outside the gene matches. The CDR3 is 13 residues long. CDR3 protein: CASRTGAGDGYTF. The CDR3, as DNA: TGTGCCAGCCGAACAGGGGCGGGGGATGGCTACACCTTC.

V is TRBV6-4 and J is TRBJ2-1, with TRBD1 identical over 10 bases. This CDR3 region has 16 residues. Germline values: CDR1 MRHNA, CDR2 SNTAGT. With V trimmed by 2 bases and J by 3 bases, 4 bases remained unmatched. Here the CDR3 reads CASSDDGDRGYNEQFF. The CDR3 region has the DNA TGTGCCAGCAGTGACGATGGGGACAGGGGCTACAATGAGCAGTTCTTC.

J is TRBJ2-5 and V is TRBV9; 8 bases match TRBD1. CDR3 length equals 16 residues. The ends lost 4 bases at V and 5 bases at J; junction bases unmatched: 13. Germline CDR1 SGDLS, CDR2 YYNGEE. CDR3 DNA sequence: TGTGCCAGCAGCACCCAGGGGGCTTGGGTATGGGAGACCCAGTACTTC. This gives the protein CASSTQGAWVWETQYF.

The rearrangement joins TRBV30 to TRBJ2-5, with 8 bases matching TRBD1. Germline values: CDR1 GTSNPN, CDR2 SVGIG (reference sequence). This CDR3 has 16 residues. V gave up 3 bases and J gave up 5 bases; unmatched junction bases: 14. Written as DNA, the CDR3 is TGTGCCTGGAGAAAAGGCAGGGCAGGGGGCAGGGAGACCCAGTACTTC. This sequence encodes CAWRKGRAGGRETQYF. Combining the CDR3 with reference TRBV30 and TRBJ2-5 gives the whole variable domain SQTIHQWPATLVQPVGSPLSLECTVEGTSNPNLYWYRQAAGRGLQLLFYSVGIGQISSEVPQNLSASRPQDRQFILSSKKLLLSDSGFYLCAWRKGRAGGRETQYFGPGTRLLVL.

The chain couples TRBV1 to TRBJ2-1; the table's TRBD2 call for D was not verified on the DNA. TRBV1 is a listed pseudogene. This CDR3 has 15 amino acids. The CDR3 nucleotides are TGCACCAGCAGCCAAGAGATAGCCGGGGGGAATGAGCAGTTCTTC. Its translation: CTSSQEIAGGNEQFF.

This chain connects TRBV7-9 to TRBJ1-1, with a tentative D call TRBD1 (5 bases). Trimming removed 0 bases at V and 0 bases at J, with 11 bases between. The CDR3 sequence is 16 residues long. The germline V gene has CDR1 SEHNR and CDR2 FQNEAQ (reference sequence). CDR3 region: CASSLASRDLNTEAFF. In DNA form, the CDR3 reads TGTGCCAGCAGCTTAGCTAGCAGGGATTTGAACACTGAAGCTTTCTTT.

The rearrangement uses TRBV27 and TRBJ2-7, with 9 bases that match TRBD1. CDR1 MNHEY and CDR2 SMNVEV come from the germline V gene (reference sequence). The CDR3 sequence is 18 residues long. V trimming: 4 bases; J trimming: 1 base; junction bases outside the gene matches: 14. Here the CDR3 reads CASSSFPGDRDQSYEQYF. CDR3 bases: TGTGCCAGCAGTTCCTTTCCCGGGGACAGGGACCAATCCTACGAGCAGTACTTC.

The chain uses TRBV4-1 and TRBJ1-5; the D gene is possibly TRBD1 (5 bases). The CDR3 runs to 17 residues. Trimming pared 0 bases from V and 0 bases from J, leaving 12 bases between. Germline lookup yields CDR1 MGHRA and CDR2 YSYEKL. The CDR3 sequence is CASSQDSSGYSNQPQHF. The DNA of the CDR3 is TGCGCCAGCAGCCAAGATTCCTCAGGGTATAGCAATCAGCCCCAGCATTTT.

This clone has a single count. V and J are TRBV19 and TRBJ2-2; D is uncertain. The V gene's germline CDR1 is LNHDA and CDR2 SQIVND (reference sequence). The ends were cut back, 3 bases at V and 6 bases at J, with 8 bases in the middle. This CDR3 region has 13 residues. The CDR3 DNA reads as TGTGCCAGTAGTATCAAGGAGCCCGGGGAGCTGTTTTTT. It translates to CASSIKEPGELFF.

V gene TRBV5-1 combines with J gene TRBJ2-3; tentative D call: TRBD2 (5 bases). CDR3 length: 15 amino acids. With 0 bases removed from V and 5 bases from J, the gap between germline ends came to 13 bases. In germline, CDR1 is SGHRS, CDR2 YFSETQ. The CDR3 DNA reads TGCGCCAGCAGCTTGGAGCGGTCCCGGGGAGATACGCAGTATTTT. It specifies CASSLERSRGDTQYF.

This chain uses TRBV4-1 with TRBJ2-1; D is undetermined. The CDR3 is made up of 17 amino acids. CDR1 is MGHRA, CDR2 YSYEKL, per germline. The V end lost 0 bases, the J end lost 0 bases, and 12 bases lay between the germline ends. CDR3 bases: TGCGCCAGCAGCCAAGATCTCGTACCAAGCTCCTACAATGAGCAGTTCTTC. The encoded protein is CASSQDLVPSSYNEQFF.

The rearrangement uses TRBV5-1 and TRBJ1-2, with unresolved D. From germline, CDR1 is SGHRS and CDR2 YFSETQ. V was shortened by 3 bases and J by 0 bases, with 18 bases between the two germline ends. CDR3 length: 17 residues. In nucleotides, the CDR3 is TGCGCCAGCAGCTGGCCGATGGGCATGCCAGCTAACTATGGCTACACCTTC. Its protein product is CASSWPMGMPANYGYTF.

In DNA, the CDR3 is TGTGCCAGCGGGACAGGCGAGAACTATGGCTACACCTTC. Its protein product is CASGTGENYGYTF. The V and J genes are TRBV2 and TRBJ1-2, with TRBD1 matching over 8 bases. V trimming: 8 bases; J trimming: 2 bases; junction bases outside the gene matches: 4. CDR3 length: 13 amino acids. Germline V gene sequence: CDR1 SNHLY, CDR2 FYNNEI.

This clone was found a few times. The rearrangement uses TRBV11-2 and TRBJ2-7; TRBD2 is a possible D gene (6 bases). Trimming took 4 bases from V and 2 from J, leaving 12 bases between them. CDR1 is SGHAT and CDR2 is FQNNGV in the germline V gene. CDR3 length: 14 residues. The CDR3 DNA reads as TGTGCCAGCAGCTGTACGGGGGACCCCTACGAGCAGTACTTC. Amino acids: CASSCTGDPYEQYF.

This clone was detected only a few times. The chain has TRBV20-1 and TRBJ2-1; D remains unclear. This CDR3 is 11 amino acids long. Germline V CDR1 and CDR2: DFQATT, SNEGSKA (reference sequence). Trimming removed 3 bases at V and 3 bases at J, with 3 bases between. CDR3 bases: TGCAGTGCTAGCTACTACAATGAGCAGTTCTTC. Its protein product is CSASYYNEQFF.

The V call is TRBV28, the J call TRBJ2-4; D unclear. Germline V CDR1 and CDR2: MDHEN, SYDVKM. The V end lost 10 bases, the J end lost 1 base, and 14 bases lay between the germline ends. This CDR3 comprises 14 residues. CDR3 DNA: TGTGCCACCCTTGGACGTGTGGCCAAAAACATTCAGTACTTC. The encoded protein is CATLGRVAKNIQYF.

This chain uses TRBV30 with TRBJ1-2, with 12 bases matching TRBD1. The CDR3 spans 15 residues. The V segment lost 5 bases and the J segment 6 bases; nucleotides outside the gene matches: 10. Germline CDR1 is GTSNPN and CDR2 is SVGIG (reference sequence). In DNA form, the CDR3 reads TGTGCCTGGCGTACCGGGACAGGGGGCAGGCATGGCTACACCTTC. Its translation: CAWRTGTGGRHGYTF.

CDR3: CASSRAGYNEQFF. For the CDR3, the DNA is TGCGCCAGCAGCCGCGCTGGGTACAATGAGCAGTTCTTC. The J gene is TRBJ2-1, the V gene TRBV4-3; D remains unclear. Trimming left V 4 bases short and J 4 bases short, with 8 bases between. This CDR3 is built from 13 residues. Germline lookup yields CDR1 LGHNA and CDR2 YSLEER.

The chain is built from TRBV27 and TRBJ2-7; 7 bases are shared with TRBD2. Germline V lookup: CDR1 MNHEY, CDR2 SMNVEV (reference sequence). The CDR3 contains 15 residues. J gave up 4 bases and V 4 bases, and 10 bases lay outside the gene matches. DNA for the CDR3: TGTGCCAGCAGTTACACGGTCACTAGCGATTACGAGCAGTACTTC. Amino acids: CASSYTVTSDYEQYF.

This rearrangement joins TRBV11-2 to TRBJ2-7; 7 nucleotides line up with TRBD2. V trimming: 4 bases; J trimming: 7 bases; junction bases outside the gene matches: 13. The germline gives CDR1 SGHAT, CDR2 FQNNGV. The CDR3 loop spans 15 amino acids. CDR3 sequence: CASSSARGRAGEQYF. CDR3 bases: TGTGCCAGCAGCTCCGCACGTGGGAGGGCGGGGGAGCAGTACTTC.